The source of this T cell receptor (beta chain) is a study of technical replicates of blood from a handful of donors. The V gene's germline CDR1 is ENHRY and CDR2 SYGVKD. V lost 11 bases and J 0 bases, leaving 11 bases between the germline ends. CDR3 length: 12 residues. The data were produced by immunoSEQ multiplex PCR, yet TCRdb's version contains in-frame clones alone and is incomplete. The table lists tens of thousands of clones, around nine tenths of them singletons. This rearrangement joins TRBV10-3 to TRBJ2-7; the D gene is possibly TRBD2 (6 bases). The sample taken for sequencing was PBMCs. This TCR derives from a human donor in good health. Some clones in this sample may be carry-over from other donors' samples. The CDR3 DNA follows: TGTGCCGCCGGAGGGAGCTCCTACGAGCAGTACTTC. This gives the protein CAAGGSSYEQYF.